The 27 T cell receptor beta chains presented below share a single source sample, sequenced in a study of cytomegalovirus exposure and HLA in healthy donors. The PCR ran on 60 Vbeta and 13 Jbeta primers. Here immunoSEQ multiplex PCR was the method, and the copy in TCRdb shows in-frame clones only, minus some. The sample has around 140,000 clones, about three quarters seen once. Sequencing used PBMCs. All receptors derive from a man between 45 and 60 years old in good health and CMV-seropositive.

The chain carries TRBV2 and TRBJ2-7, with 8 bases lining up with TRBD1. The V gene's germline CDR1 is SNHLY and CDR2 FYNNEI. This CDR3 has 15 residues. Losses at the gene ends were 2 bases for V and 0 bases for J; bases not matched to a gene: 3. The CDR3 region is CASSESQGASYEQYF. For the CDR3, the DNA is TGTGCCAGCAGTGAAAGCCAGGGGGCCTCCTACGAGCAGTACTTC.

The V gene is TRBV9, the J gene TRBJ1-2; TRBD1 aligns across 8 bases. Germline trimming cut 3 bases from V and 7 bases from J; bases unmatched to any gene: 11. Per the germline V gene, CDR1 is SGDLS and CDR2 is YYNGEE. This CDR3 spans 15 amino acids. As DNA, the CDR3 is TGTGCCAGCAGCGGACAGGGGTTTAAGGGCTTTGGCTACACCTTC. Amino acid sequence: CASSGQGFKGFGYTF.

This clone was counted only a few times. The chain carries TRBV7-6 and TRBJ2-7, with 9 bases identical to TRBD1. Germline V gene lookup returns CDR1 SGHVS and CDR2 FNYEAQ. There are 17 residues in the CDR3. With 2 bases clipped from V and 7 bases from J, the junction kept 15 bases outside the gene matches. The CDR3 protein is CASSLYSGTGGPGEQYF. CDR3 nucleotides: TGTGCCAGCAGCTTATATAGTGGAACAGGGGGCCCTGGGGAGCAGTACTTC.

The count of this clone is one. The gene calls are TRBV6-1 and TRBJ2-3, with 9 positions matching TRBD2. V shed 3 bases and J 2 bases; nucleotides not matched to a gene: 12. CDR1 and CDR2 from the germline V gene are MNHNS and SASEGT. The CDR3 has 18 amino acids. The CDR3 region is CASSDPLGSGSNTDTQYF. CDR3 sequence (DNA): TGTGCCAGCAGTGACCCTTTGGGTAGCGGGAGCAACACAGATACGCAGTATTTT.

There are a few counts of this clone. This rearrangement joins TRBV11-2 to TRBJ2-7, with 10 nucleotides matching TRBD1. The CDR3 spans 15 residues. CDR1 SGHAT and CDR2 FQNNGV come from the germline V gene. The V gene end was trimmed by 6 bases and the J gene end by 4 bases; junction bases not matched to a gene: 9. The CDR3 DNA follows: TGTGCCAGCAGTACCGGACAGGGGGTTCCTTACGAGCAGTACTTC. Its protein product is CASSTGQGVPYEQYF. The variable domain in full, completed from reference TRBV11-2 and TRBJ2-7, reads EAGVAQSPRYKIIEKRQSVAFWCNPISGHATLYWYQQILGQGPKLLIQFQNNGVVDDSQLPKDRFSAERLKGVDSTLKIQPAKLEDSAVYLCASSTGQGVPYEQYFGPGTRLTVT.

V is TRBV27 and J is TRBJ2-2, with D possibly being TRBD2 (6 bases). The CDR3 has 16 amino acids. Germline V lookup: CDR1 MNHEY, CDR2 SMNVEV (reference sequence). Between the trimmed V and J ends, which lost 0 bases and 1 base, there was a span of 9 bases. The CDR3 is CASSLSRRGNTGELFF. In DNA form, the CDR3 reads TGTGCCAGCAGTTTATCTAGGCGGGGGAACACCGGGGAGCTGTTTTTT.

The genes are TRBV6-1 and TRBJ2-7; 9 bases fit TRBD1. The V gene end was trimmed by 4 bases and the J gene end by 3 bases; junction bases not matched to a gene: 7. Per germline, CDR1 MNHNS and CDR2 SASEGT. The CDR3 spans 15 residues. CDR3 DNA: TGTGCCAGCAGTGGGGGTCGACAGGGGGGCTACGAGCAGTACTTC. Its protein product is CASSGGRQGGYEQYF.

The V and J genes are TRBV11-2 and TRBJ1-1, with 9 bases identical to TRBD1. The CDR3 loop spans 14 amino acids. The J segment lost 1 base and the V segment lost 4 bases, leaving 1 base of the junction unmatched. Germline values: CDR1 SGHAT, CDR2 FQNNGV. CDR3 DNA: TGTGCCAGCAGCTGGGGACAGGGGAACACTGAAGCTTTCTTT. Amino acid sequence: CASSWGQGNTEAFF.

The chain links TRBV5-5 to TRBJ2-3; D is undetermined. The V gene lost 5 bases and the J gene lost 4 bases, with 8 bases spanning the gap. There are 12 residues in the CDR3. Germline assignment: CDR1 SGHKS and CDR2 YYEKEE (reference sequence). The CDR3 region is CASRIIADTQYF. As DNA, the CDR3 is TGTGCCAGCAGAATAATCGCAGATACGCAGTATTTT.

CDR3 DNA: TGTGCCAGCAGTCGGGACAGGGGGCTCTACGAGCAGTACTTC. The encoded protein is CASSRDRGLYEQYF. This rearrangement joins TRBV27 to TRBJ2-7; 12 bases agree with TRBD1. This CDR3 spans 14 amino acids. Unmatched junction bases numbered 2, after V lost 5 bases and J lost 3 bases. The germline V gene encodes CDR1 MNHEY and CDR2 SMNVEV (reference sequence).

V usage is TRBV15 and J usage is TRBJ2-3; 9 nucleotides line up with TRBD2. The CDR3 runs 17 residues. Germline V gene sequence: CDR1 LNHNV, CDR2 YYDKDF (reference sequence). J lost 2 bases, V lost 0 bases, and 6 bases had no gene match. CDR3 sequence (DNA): TGTGCCACCAGCAGAGATTTTATAGCGGGAGTCACAGATACGCAGTATTTT. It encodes CATSRDFIAGVTDTQYF.

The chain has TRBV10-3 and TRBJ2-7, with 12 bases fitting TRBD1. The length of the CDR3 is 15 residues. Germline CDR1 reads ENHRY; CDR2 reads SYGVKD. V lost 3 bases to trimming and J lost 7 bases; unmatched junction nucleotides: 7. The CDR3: CAISDSGTGGAEQYF. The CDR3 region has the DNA TGTGCCATCAGTGATTCCGGGACAGGGGGCGCGGAGCAGTACTTC.

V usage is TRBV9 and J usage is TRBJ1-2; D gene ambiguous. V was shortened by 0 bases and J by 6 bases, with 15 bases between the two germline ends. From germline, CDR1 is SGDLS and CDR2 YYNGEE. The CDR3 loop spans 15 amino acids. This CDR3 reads CASSVGGFRMDGYTF. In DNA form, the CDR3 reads TGTGCCAGCAGCGTAGGAGGGTTCCGCATGGATGGCTACACCTTC.

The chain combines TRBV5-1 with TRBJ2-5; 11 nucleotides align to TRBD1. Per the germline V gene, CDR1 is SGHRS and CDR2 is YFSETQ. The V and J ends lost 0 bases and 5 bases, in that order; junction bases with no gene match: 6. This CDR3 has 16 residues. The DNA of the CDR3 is TGCGCCAGCAGCTTGGGATCCGGGACAGGGGGGGAGACCCAGTACTTC. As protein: CASSLGSGTGGETQYF.

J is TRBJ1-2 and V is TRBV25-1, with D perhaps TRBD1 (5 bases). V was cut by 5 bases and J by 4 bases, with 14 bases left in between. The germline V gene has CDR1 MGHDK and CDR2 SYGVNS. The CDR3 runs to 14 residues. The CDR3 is CASSLGGTAYGYTF. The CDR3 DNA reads TGTGCCAGCAGTCTCGGGGGGACGGCCTATGGCTACACCTTC.

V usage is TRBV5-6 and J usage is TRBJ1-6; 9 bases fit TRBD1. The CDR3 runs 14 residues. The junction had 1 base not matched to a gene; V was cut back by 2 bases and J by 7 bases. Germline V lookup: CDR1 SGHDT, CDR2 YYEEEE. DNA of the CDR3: TGTGCCAGCAGCTTCGACAGGGGGAATTCACCCCTCCACTTT. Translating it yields CASSFDRGNSPLHF.

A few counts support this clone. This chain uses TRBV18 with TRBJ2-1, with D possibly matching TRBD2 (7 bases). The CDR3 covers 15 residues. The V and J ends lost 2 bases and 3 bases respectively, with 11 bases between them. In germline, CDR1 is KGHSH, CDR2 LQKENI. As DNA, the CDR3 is TGTGCCAGCTCACCAGCGGGGGCCAGCTACAATGAGCAGTTCTTC. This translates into CASSPAGASYNEQFF.

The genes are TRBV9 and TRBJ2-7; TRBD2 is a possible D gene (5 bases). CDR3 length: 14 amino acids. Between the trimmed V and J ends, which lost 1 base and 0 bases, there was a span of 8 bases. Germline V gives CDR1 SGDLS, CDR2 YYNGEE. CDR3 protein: CASSVLANSYEQYF. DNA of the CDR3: TGTGCCAGCAGCGTATTAGCGAACTCCTACGAGCAGTACTTC.

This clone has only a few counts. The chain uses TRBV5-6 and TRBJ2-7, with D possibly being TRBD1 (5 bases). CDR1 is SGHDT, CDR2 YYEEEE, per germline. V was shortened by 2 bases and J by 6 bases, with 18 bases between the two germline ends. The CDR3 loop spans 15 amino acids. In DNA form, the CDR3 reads TGTGCCAGCAGCTTAAGAAGGGGCATTCGACCCGAGCAGTACTTC. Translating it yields CASSLRRGIRPEQYF.

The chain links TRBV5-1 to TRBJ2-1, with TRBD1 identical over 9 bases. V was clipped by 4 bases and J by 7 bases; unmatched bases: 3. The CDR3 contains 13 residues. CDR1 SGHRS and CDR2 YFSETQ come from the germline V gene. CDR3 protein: CASSGTGRNEQFF. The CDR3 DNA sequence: TGCGCCAGCAGCGGGACAGGGAGGAATGAGCAGTTCTTC.

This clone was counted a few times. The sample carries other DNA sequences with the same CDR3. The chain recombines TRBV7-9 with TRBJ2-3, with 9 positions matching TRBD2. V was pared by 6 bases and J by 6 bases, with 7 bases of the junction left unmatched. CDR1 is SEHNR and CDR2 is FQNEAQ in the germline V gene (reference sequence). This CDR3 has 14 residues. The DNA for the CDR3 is TGTGCCAGCAGTCTTGGCGGGGGGGCGGATACGCAGTATTTT. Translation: CASSLGGGADTQYF.

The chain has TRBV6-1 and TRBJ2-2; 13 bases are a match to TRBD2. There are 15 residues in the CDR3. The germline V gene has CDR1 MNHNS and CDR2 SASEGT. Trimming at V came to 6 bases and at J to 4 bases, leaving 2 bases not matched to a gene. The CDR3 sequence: CASRTSGGGTGELFF. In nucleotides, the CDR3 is TGTGCCAGCAGAACTAGCGGGGGGGGCACCGGGGAGCTGTTTTTT.

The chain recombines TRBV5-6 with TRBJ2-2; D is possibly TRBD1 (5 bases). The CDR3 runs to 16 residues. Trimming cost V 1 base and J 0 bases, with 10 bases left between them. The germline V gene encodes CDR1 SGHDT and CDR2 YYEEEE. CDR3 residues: CASSLRSRANTGELFF. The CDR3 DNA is TGTGCCAGCAGCTTGAGATCCAGGGCGAACACCGGGGAGCTGTTTTTT. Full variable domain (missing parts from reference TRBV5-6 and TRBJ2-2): DAGVTQSPTHLIKTRGQQVTLRCSPKSGHDTVSWYQQALGQGPQFIFQYYEEEERQRGNFPDRFSGHQFPNYSSELNVNALLLGDSALYLCASSLRSRANTGELFFGEGSRLTVL.

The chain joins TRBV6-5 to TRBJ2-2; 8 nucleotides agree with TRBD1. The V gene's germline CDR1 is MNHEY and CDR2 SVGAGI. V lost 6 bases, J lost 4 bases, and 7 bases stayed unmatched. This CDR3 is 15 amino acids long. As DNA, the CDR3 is TGTGCCAGCAGCATTGACAGGGGTAGCACCGGGGAGCTGTTTTTT. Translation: CASSIDRGSTGELFF.

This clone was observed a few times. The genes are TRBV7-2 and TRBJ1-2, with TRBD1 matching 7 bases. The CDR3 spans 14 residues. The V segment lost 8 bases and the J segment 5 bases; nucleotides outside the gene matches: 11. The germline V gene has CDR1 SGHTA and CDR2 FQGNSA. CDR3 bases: TGTGCCAGCGTCCGGAGTGAGGGGGCTTATGGCTACACCTTC. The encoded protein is CASVRSEGAYGYTF.

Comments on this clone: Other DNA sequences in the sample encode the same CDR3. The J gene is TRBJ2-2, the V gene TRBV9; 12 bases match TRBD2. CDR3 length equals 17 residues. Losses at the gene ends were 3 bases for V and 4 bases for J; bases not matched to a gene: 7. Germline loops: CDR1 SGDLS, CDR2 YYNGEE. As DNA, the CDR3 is TGTGCCAGCAGCGCCCCACTAGCGGGGGGAGTCACCGGGGAGCTGTTTTTT. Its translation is CASSAPLAGGVTGELFF.

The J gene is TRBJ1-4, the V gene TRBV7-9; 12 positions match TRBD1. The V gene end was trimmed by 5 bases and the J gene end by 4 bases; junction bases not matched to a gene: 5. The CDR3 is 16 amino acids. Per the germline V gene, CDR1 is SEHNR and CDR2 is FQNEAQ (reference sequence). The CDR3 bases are TGTGCCAGCAGCACGGGACAGGGGGCTGGTAATGAAAAACTGTTTTTT. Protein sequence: CASSTGQGAGNEKLFF.